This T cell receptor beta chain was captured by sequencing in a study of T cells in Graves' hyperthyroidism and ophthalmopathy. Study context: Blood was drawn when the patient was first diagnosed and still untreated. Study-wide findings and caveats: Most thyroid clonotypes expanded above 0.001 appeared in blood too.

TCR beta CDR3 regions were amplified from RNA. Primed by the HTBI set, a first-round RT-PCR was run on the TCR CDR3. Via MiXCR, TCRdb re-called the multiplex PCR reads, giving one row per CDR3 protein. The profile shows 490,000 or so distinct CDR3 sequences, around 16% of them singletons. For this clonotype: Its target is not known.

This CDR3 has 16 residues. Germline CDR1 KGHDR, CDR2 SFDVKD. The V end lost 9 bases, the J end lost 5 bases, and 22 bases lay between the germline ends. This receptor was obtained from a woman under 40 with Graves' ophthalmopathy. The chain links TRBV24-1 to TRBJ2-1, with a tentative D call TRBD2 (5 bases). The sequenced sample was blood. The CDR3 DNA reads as TGTGCCACCGGCAGCGGCAACAAACACAAAAACAATGAGCAGTTCTTC. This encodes CATGSGNKHKNNEQFF.